Included here is one T cell receptor beta chain sequence, with context. The data originate from a study of blood T cell repertoires in COVID-19. Study-wide context: T cells, B-cell-depleted T cells, or PBMCs provided the cDNA or gDNA that served as material.

Per the germline V gene, CDR1 is MNHNY and CDR2 is SVGAGI (reference sequence). Trimming removed 8 bases at V and 9 bases at J, with 19 bases between. The CDR3 covers 14 residues. Per the original data handling: Estimation of nucleated cell counts relied on the amplification of reference gene primers. Measured with immunoSEQ multiplex PCR; TCRdb has only the in-frame clones, and not every one. For V, J and clone size, that table is used; D and trimming come from the DNA. The sample has a few hundred thousand clones; approximately 83% are singletons. Sequencing was performed on PBMCs or T cells enriched from blood (not recorded which). This chain joins TRBV6-6 and TRBJ2-2; a weak D match, TRBD2 (6 bases). The clonotype comes from a woman aged 35 to 49 with acute COVID-19. CDR3 nucleotides: TGTGCCAGCGGAACGACTAGTTTGGACTGGGAGCTGTTTTTT. This encodes CASGTTSLDWELFF.